This T cell receptor beta chain originates from a study of siplizumab effects on memory and regulatory T cells. The V end lost 2 bases, the J end lost 2 bases, and 11 bases lay between the germline ends. Germline V lookup: CDR1 SGHRS, CDR2 YFSETQ. This CDR3 region has 14 residues. Per individual sample, about 100,000 TCR templates were assayed. Assay used: immunoSEQ multiplex PCR; TCRdb lists only in-frame clones, some missing. Among 65,000 to 90,000 clones listed, around 93% were seen once. The J gene is TRBJ2-7, the V gene TRBV5-1, with a tentative D call TRBD2 (5 bases). This receptor was identified in a human donor in good health. The sequenced sample consisted of CD8+ T cells sorted from blood. CDR3: CASSFEGATYEQYF. CDR3 nucleotides: TGCGCCAGCAGCTTCGAGGGAGCCACCTACGAGCAGTACTTC.